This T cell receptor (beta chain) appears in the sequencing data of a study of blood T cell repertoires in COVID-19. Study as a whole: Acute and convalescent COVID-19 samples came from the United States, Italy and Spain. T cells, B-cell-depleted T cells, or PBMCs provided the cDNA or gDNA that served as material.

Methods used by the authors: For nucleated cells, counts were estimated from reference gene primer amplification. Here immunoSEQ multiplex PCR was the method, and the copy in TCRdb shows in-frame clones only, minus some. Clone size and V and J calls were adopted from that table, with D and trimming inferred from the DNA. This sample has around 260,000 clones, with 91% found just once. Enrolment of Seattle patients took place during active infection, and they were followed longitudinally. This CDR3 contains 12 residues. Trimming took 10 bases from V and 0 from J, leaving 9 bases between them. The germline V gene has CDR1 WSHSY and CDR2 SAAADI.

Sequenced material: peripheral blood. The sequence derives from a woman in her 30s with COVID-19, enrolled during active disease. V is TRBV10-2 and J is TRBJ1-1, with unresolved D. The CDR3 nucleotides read TGCGCCACCAGGACTGTGAACACTGAAGCTTTCTTT. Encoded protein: CATRTVNTEAFF.